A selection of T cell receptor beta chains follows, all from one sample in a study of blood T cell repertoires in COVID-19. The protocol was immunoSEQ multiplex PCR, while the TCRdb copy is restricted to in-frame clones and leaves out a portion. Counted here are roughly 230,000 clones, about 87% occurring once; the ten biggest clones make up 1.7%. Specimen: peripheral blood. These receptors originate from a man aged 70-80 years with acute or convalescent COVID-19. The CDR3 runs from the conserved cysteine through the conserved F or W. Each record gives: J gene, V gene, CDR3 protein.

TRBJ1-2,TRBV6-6,CASSLQGATGYTF
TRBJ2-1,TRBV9,CASSVGEIFGNEQFF
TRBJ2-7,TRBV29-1,CSARLAEASYEQYF
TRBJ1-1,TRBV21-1,CASIPDRGKNTEAFF
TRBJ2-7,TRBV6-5,CASRRQGSYEQYF
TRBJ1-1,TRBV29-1,CSVRQGAMNTEAFF
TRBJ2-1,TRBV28,CASSSSREGGLTNEQFF
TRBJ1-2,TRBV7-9,CASSAGRANYGYTF
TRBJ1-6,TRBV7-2,CASGVGGRSNSPLHF
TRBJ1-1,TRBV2,CASSEFSSNTEAFF
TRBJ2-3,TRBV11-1,CASGGGDTQYF
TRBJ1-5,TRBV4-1,CASSQDGTGVYSNQPQHF
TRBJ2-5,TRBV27,CASGWETQYF
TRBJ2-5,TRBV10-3,CAISEVLAGATFGETQYF
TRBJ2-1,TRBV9,CASSKTGEAYNEQFF
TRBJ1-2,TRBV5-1,CASSKDRSYGYTF
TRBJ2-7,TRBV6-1,CASSETSGGYEQYF
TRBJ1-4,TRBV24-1,CATSGLKECEKLFF
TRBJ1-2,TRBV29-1,CSVIDRAFGYGYTF
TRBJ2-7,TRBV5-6,CASSSSWTGGPLSYEQYF
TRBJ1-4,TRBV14,CASSIRTGRPTNEKLFF
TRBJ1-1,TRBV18,CASSKDNMNTEAFF
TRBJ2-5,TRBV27,CASSLRGRGGETQYF
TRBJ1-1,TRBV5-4,CASSSPHPDRGAFF
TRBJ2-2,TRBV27,CASRRSGQGRTGELFF
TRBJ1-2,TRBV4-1,CASSHGNGPGGDYGYTF
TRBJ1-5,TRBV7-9,CASIRERTNGNQPQHF
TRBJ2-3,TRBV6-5,CASAPGFPSTDTQYF
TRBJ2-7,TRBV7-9,CASSIAGQGSDEQYF
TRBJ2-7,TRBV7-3,CASSPWTGGEQYF
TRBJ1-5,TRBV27,CASSPRDPGLEPQHF
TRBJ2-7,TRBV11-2,CASSLRHYEQYF
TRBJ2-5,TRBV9,CASSSRDKETQYF
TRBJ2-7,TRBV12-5,CASGLAGSDEQYF
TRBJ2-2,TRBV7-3,CASSPQNTGELFF
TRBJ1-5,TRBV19,CASSIDFRGQPQHF
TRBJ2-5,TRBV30,CASWLAETQYF
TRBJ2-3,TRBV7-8,CASSLNTGEGWDTQYF
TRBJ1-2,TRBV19,CASGTGGSYGYTF
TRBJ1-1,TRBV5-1,CASSLTRQGPEAFF
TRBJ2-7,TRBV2,CASSTSGMYEQYF
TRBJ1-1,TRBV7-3,CASSLMAGNAEAFF
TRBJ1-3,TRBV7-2,CASSLQQGNTIYF
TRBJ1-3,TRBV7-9,CASSLALGTGNTIYF
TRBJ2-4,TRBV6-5,CASSYSRGANIQYF
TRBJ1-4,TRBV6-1,CASSETTGTTNEKLFF
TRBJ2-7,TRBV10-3,CAISESQGSGAAYEQYF
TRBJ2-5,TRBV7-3,CASSLMGQGIQETQYF
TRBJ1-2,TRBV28,CASVTGGEYYGYTF
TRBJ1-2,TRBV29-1,CSVDTQDYGYTF
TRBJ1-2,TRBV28,CASRSGQSNYGYTF